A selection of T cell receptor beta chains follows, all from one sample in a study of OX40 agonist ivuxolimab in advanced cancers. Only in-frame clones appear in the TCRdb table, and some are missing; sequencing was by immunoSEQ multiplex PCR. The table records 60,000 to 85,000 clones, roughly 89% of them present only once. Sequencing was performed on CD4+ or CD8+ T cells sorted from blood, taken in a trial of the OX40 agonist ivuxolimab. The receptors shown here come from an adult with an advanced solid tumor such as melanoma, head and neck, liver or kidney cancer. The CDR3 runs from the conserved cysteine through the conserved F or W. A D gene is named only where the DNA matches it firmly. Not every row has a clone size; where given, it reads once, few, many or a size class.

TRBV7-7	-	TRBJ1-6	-	TGTGCTAGCAGCTTCGGGGGTAAAAATTCACCCCTCCACTTT	CASSFGGKNSPLHF
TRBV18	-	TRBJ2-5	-	TGTGCCAGCTCACCACATGCCCAAGAGACCCAGTACTTC	CASSPHAQETQYF
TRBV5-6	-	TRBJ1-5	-	TGTGCCAGCAGCTTGGACGACCAGCCCCAGCATTTT	CASSLDDQPQHF
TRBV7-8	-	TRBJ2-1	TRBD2	TGTGCCAGCTCCGGGGGGACCGCCGACTACAATGAGCAGTTCTTC	CASSGGTADYNEQFF
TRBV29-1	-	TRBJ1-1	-	TGCAGCGTTCAGGGGAGGCTAAACACTGAAGCTTTCTTT	CSVQGRLNTEAFF
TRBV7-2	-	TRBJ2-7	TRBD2	TGTGCCAGCAGCTTAGGGAGCGGGATTCCCTACGAGCAGTACTTC	CASSLGSGIPYEQYF
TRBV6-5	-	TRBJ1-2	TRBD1	TGTGCCAGCAGTCGCCTGTGGGGACAGGGGTATGGCTACACCTTC	CASSRLWGQGYGYTF
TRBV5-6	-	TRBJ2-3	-	TGTGCCAGCAGCTTGGGGGGACGAGTCACAGATACGCAGTATTTT	CASSLGGRVTDTQYF
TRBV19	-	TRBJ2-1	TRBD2	TGTGCCAGTAGTATAGGACTAGCGGTCCTTTGGGGATACAATGAGCAGTTCTTC	CASSIGLAVLWGYNEQFF
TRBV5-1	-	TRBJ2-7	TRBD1	TGCGCCAGCAGCCCCAGGGGGCGCGGGTACGAGCAGTACTTC	CASSPRGRGYEQYF
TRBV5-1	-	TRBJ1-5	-	TGCGCCAGCAGCTTGGGTCATGGAGGGAATCAGCCCCAGCATTTT	CASSLGHGGNQPQHF
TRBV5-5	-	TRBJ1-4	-	TGTGCCAGCAGCTTGGCGGGGGATGAAAAACTGTTTTTT	CASSLAGDEKLFF
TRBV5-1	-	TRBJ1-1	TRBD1	TGCGCCAGCAGCTTTGGGACAGGGGATATCACTGAAGCTTTCTTT	CASSFGTGDITEAFF
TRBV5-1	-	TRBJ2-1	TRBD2	TGCGCCAGCAGCTCCGTACTGGGAGGGGAGCAGTTCTTC	CASSSVLGGEQFF
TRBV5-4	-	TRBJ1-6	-	TGTGCCAGCAGCTTGGACCCGAATCAGGAGAATTCACCCCTCCACTTT	CASSLDPNQENSPLHF
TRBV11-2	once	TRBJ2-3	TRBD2	TGTGCCAGCAGCTCGGGACTAGTATGGGCAGATACGCAGTATTTT	CASSSGLVWADTQYF
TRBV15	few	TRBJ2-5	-	TGTGCCACCAGCAGCGGCGGGCTGTACCAAGAGACCCAGTACTTC	CATSSGGLYQETQYF
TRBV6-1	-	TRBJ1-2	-	TGTGCCAGCAGTGACAGGGCTCCGGGAGGCTACACCTTC	CASSDRAPGGYTF
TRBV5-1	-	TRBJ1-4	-	TGCGCCAGCAGCTTCAAGAATGAAAAACTGTTTTTT	CASSFKNEKLFF
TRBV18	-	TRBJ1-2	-	TGTGCCAGCTCACCACGAGGGGGGGCCCAGAGTTATGGCTACACCTTC	CASSPRGGAQSYGYTF
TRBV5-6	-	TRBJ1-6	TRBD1	TGTGCCAGCAGCTTGGTGGACAGGACTTCACCCCTCCACTTT	CASSLVDRTSPLHF
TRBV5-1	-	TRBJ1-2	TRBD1	TGCGCCAGCAGCTTGGAGACAGGGACGGCCTCCTATGGCTACACCTTC	CASSLETGTASYGYTF
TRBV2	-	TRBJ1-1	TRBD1	TGTGCCAGCAGAGAGGACAGGGGAGCTTTCTTT	CASREDRGAFF
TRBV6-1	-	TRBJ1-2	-	TGTGCCAGCCGCGCGACAGTCTATGGCTACACCTTC	CASRATVYGYTF
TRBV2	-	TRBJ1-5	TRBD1	TGTGCCAGCAGGGACAGGGGCTATAGCAATCAGCCCCAGCATTTT	CASRDRGYSNQPQHF
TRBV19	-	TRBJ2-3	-	TGTGCCAGTAGCATCCCCGGGGGCAGGGGCCAAACAGATACGCAGTATTTT	CASSIPGGRGQTDTQYF
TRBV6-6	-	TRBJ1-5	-	TGTGCCAGCAGCCCCGCCAAGCAGCTTATCAATCAGCCCCAGCATTTT	CASSPAKQLINQPQHF
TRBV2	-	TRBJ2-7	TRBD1	TGTGCCAGCAGTGATAGGAGGACAGGGGGCTACGAGCAGTACTTC	CASSDRRTGGYEQYF
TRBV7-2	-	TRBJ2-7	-	TGTGCCAGCAGCTACCAGGGGATTAACTCCTACGAGCAGTACTTC	CASSYQGINSYEQYF
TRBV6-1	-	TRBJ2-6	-	TGTGCCAGCAGTATGGGACCTGGGGCCAACGTCCTGACTTTC	CASSMGPGANVLTF
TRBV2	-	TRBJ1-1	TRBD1	TGTGCCAGCAGTCCGGACAGGAGAGTTTTGGATGCTTTCTTT	CASSPDRRVLDAFF
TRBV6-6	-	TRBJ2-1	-	TGTGCCAGCACCTCCGCTCAACCTCTCAATGAGCAGTTCTTC	CASTSAQPLNEQFF
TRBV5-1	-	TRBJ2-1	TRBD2	TGCGCCAGCTTTCGAGGACTAGCGGGGAATGAGCAGTTCTTC	CASFRGLAGNEQFF
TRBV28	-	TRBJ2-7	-	TGTGCCACCTACCGATACTCGGACTACGAGCAGTACTTC	CATYRYSDYEQYF
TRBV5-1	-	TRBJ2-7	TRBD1	TGCGCCAGCAGCTGGGGGACAGGGGTCCGAAGCAGACCCTACGAGCAGTACTTC	CASSWGTGVRSRPYEQYF
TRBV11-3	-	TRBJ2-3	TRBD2	TGTGCCAGCAGCTTCCTCGCGGGGGGTGCAGATACGCAGTATTTT	CASSFLAGGADTQYF
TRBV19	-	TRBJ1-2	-	TGTGCCAGTAGCACCCGGACCCGGGCCGAGGGCTACACCTTC	CASSTRTRAEGYTF
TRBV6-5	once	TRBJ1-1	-	TGTGCCAGCAGTAAACAGGGTGGCACTGAAGCTTTCTTT	CASSKQGGTEAFF
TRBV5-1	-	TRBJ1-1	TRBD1	TGCGCCAGCAGCTTGGTGGGGACAGGGGTTTGGGACACTGAAGCTTTCTTT	CASSLVGTGVWDTEAFF
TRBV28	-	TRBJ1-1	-	TGTGCCAGCTTAGGGTGGACTGAAGCTTTCTTT	CASLGWTEAFF
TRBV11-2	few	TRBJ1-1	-	TGTGCCAGCAGCTCGGGGGGGCACACTGAAGCTTTCTTT	CASSSGGHTEAFF